What follows describes a single TCR beta chain. These data are taken from a study of blood T cell repertoires in COVID-19. Whole-study context: There were acute and convalescent COVID-19 samples, and they came from the United States, Italy and Spain. Sources were T cells, B-cell-depleted T cells, or PBMCs; the material itself was cDNA or gDNA.

Using immunoSEQ multiplex PCR, the repertoire was profiled, and TCRdb retains in-frame clones only, with some absent. This sample carries around 130,000 clones, over 65% of them seen once, and the ten largest clones take approximately 17%. Trimming cost V 5 bases and J 4 bases; bases outside gene matches: 6. Germline V CDR1 and CDR2: MNHEY, SMNVEV (reference sequence). The CDR3 spans 14 residues. The V and J genes are TRBV27 and TRBJ1-2; 8 bases match TRBD1. The receptor comes from a man in his forties or fifties with acute or convalescent COVID-19. The material sequenced was peripheral blood. The CDR3 protein is CASSLGQGGYGYTF. In DNA, the CDR3 is TGTGCCAGCAGTCTCGGACAGGGAGGCTATGGCTACACCTTC.